The rows below give T cell receptor beta chains drawn from one sample of a study of blood T cell repertoires in COVID-19. Profiled with immunoSEQ multiplex PCR; TCRdb holds only in-frame clones, not every one. Of 96,000 or so clones in the sample, about four fifths were seen once. Specimen: peripheral blood. The source of these receptors is an older man with COVID-19, enrolled during active disease. CDR3s include the opening cysteine and the closing phenylalanine or tryptophan. The D gene is left open where the match is weak. Clone size is not always given. Where it is, it says once, few, many or a class for expanded clones.

j_gene: TRBJ1-5; v_gene: TRBV6-5; abundance: NA; d_gene: NA; CDR3nt: TGTGCCAGCAGTTACCGCAGGGCTCAGCCCCAGCATTTT; CDR3aa: CASSYRRAQPQHF
j_gene: TRBJ1-1; v_gene: TRBV19; abundance: NA; d_gene: NA; CDR3nt: TGTGCCACTATGGACAGGAACACTGAAGCTTTCTTT; CDR3aa: CATMDRNTEAFF
j_gene: TRBJ2-2; v_gene: TRBV7-2; abundance: NA; d_gene: NA; CDR3nt: TGTGCCAGCAGCTTAATAGGGGGGGCGAACACCGGGGAGCTGTTTTTT; CDR3aa: CASSLIGGANTGELFF
j_gene: TRBJ2-1; v_gene: TRBV7-3; abundance: NA; d_gene: TRBD1; CDR3nt: TGTGCCAGCAGCCCCGGGACAGGGCGACAAAATGAGCAGTTCTTC; CDR3aa: CASSPGTGRQNEQFF
j_gene: TRBJ1-5; v_gene: TRBV24-1; abundance: NA; d_gene: NA; CDR3nt: TGTGCCACCAGTGATAATAGCTTGGGGGGGTACCAGCCCCAGCATTTT; CDR3aa: CATSDNSLGGYQPQHF
j_gene: TRBJ1-1; v_gene: TRBV18; abundance: NA; d_gene: TRBD1; CDR3nt: TGTGCCAGCTCACCGGGACAGTTAATGAACACTGAAGCTTTCTTT; CDR3aa: CASSPGQLMNTEAFF
j_gene: TRBJ2-7; v_gene: TRBV19; abundance: few; d_gene: TRBD1; CDR3nt: TGTGCCAGTAGGAGTACTCGGACAGGGCTCAACGAGCAGTACTTC; CDR3aa: CASRSTRTGLNEQYF
j_gene: TRBJ1-4; v_gene: TRBV19; abundance: NA; d_gene: NA; CDR3nt: TGTGCCAGTGCCCGAGCCCCTAATGAAAAACTGTTTTTT; CDR3aa: CASARAPNEKLFF
j_gene: TRBJ2-5; v_gene: TRBV2; abundance: NA; d_gene: TRBD1; CDR3nt: TGTGCCAGCAGGATTACAGGGGGAGAGACCCAGTACTTC; CDR3aa: CASRITGGETQYF
j_gene: TRBJ2-1; v_gene: TRBV6-7; abundance: NA; d_gene: NA; CDR3nt: TGTGCCAGCAGTTTTAGACACCATGAGCAGTTCTTC; CDR3aa: CASSFRHHEQFF
j_gene: TRBJ1-2; v_gene: TRBV5-1; abundance: NA; d_gene: NA; CDR3nt: TGCGCCAGCAGCTTAGATAGCAACTATGGCTACACCTTC; CDR3aa: CASSLDSNYGYTF
j_gene: TRBJ2-3; v_gene: TRBV28; abundance: NA; d_gene: TRBD2; CDR3nt: TGTGCCAGCGAGGGGGCTAGCGGGAAGAGCACAGATACGCAGTATTTT; CDR3aa: CASEGASGKSTDTQYF
j_gene: TRBJ2-1; v_gene: TRBV28; abundance: NA; d_gene: NA; CDR3nt: TGTGCCAGCAGTTTATTAGTACAGGAGCAGTTCTTC; CDR3aa: CASSLLVQEQFF
j_gene: TRBJ1-1; v_gene: TRBV11-2; abundance: NA; d_gene: TRBD1; CDR3nt: TGTGCCAGCAGCTTTACCGGGACAGGTGATGAAGCTTTCTTT; CDR3aa: CASSFTGTGDEAFF
j_gene: TRBJ2-3; v_gene: TRBV6-2/TRBV6-3; abundance: NA; d_gene: TRBD1; CDR3nt: TGTGCCAGCAGTTTAACCGACAGGGGGATTGGTACAGATACGCAGTATTTT; CDR3aa: CASSLTDRGIGTDTQYF
j_gene: TRBJ1-1; v_gene: TRBV7-8; abundance: NA; d_gene: TRBD1; CDR3nt: TGTGCCAGCAGCCAGCGACAGGGGACTGAAGCTTTCTTT; CDR3aa: CASSQRQGTEAFF
j_gene: TRBJ1-6; v_gene: TRBV9; abundance: NA; d_gene: NA; CDR3nt: TGTGCCAGCAGCGTAGAGGCACAGGCTCACAACTATAATTCACCCCTCCACTTT; CDR3aa: CASSVEAQAHNYNSPLHF
j_gene: TRBJ2-3; v_gene: TRBV24-1; abundance: NA; d_gene: TRBD2; CDR3nt: TGTGCCACCAGTGAGGGGGGACTAGCCGCGGGAGATACGCAGTATTTT; CDR3aa: CATSEGGLAAGDTQYF
j_gene: TRBJ1-1; v_gene: TRBV9; abundance: NA; d_gene: NA; CDR3nt: TGTGCCAGCAGCCCGGGAGCGATGAACACTGAAGCTTTCTTT; CDR3aa: CASSPGAMNTEAFF
j_gene: TRBJ1-1; v_gene: TRBV5-1; abundance: NA; d_gene: NA; CDR3nt: TGCGCCAGCAGCTTCCGCGTATATGGCACTGAAGCTTTCTTT; CDR3aa: CASSFRVYGTEAFF
j_gene: TRBJ2-5; v_gene: TRBV21-1; abundance: NA; d_gene: NA; CDR3nt: TGTGCCAGCAGCAAAGGGGCAACCCTCCGCGAGACCCAGTACTTC; CDR3aa: CASSKGATLRETQYF
j_gene: TRBJ2-2; v_gene: TRBV9; abundance: NA; d_gene: TRBD2; CDR3nt: TGTGCCAGCAGCGTAGGGATACTAGCGGACACCGGGGAGCTGTTTTTT; CDR3aa: CASSVGILADTGELFF
j_gene: TRBJ2-3; v_gene: TRBV6-5; abundance: NA; d_gene: TRBD2; CDR3nt: TGTGCCAGCTCTAGCGGGAGGCCCCCCTATACGCAGTATTTT; CDR3aa: CASSSGRPPYTQYF
j_gene: TRBJ2-3; v_gene: TRBV19; abundance: once; d_gene: NA; CDR3nt: TGTGCCAGTAAGTTAGCGGAGAGCACAGATACGCAGTATTTT; CDR3aa: CASKLAESTDTQYF
j_gene: TRBJ2-5; v_gene: TRBV12-3/TRBV12-4; abundance: NA; d_gene: NA; CDR3nt: TGTGCCAGCAGTTTTAACAGACAAGAGACCCAGTACTTC; CDR3aa: CASSFNRQETQYF
j_gene: TRBJ2-5; v_gene: TRBV6-1; abundance: NA; d_gene: NA; CDR3nt: TGTGCCAGCAGGAGAACGGGAGACCAAGAGACCCAGTACTTC; CDR3aa: CASRRTGDQETQYF
j_gene: TRBJ1-3; v_gene: TRBV7-2; abundance: NA; d_gene: NA; CDR3nt: TGTGCCAGCAGCCTGGGGGCCCCAGGGATATACTCTGGAAACACCATATATTTT; CDR3aa: CASSLGAPGIYSGNTIYF
j_gene: TRBJ1-1; v_gene: TRBV19; abundance: NA; d_gene: NA; CDR3nt: TGTGCCAGTAGTCCAAGACACCAGAACACTGAAGCTTTCTTT; CDR3aa: CASSPRHQNTEAFF
j_gene: TRBJ1-1; v_gene: TRBV2; abundance: NA; d_gene: TRBD1; CDR3nt: TGTGCCAGCAGTGGATCAGGGGGCGAAGCTTTCTTT; CDR3aa: CASSGSGGEAFF
j_gene: TRBJ1-1; v_gene: TRBV29-1; abundance: NA; d_gene: NA; CDR3nt: TGCAGCGTCCCCAATGGGGGGGGCACTGAAGCTTTCTTT; CDR3aa: CSVPNGGGTEAFF
j_gene: TRBJ1-1; v_gene: TRBV29-1; abundance: NA; d_gene: TRBD1; CDR3nt: TGCAGCGTCCAACAGGGGTGGAGGGCTGAAGCTTTCTTT; CDR3aa: CSVQQGWRAEAFF
j_gene: TRBJ2-7; v_gene: TRBV28; abundance: NA; d_gene: TRBD1; CDR3nt: TGTGCCACGACCGCAGGGGGCATCGACGAGCAGTACTTC; CDR3aa: CATTAGGIDEQYF
j_gene: TRBJ1-5; v_gene: TRBV2; abundance: NA; d_gene: TRBD1; CDR3nt: TGTGCCAGCAGTGCGACAGGGAACCCCAATCAGCCCCAGCATTTT; CDR3aa: CASSATGNPNQPQHF
j_gene: TRBJ2-1; v_gene: TRBV30; abundance: once; d_gene: TRBD2; CDR3nt: TGTGCCTGGGGGTTGTGGACTAGCGCGGTACATGGGGGCAATGAGCAGTTCTTC; CDR3aa: CAWGLWTSAVHGGNEQFF
j_gene: TRBJ2-1; v_gene: TRBV2; abundance: NA; d_gene: TRBD2; CDR3nt: TGTGCCAGCCGCTCAACCGGGACTAGCGGGAACAATGAGCAGTTCTTC; CDR3aa: CASRSTGTSGNNEQFF
j_gene: TRBJ1-1; v_gene: TRBV3-1/TRBV3-2; abundance: once; d_gene: NA; CDR3nt: TGTGCCAGCACCCCGGGACAAGGCTCTGAAGCTTTCTTT; CDR3aa: CASTPGQGSEAFF
j_gene: TRBJ1-1; v_gene: TRBV3-1/TRBV3-2; abundance: NA; d_gene: NA; CDR3nt: TGTGCCAGCAGCCAGTTCCAGGGGAATACTGAAGCTTTCTTT; CDR3aa: CASSQFQGNTEAFF
j_gene: TRBJ2-5; v_gene: TRBV9; abundance: NA; d_gene: NA; CDR3nt: TGTGCCAGCAGCGTAGTGGGACTGAACCAAGAGACCCAGTACTTC; CDR3aa: CASSVVGLNQETQYF
j_gene: TRBJ2-5; v_gene: TRBV7-9; abundance: NA; d_gene: NA; CDR3nt: TGTGCCAGCAGCCAAAACCAAGAGACCCAGTACTTC; CDR3aa: CASSQNQETQYF
j_gene: TRBJ2-2; v_gene: TRBV6-5; abundance: NA; d_gene: TRBD2; CDR3nt: TGTGCTACAGCGTTTAGCGGGAGCGGGACCGGGGAGCTGTTTTTT; CDR3aa: CATAFSGSGTGELFF
j_gene: TRBJ1-6; v_gene: TRBV19; abundance: NA; d_gene: TRBD1; CDR3nt: TGTGCCAGTAGCAACGTGAGATCGGGACAGGGGAATTCACCCCTCCACTTT; CDR3aa: CASSNVRSGQGNSPLHF
j_gene: TRBJ1-2; v_gene: TRBV28; abundance: NA; d_gene: NA; CDR3nt: TGTGCCAGCACCGCAGGGACTAACTATGGCTACACCTTC; CDR3aa: CASTAGTNYGYTF